One T cell receptor beta chain is described in this entry. The antigen is unknown. Use of 60 Vbeta and 13 Jbeta primers characterized the PCR. The protocol was immunoSEQ multiplex PCR, while the TCRdb copy is restricted to in-frame clones and leaves out a portion. The data hold some 110,000 clones, with about 72% observed a single time. Germline CDR1 reads SGHTA; CDR2 reads FQGNSA. V shed 5 bases and J shed 2 bases, with 3 bases lying between them. This CDR3 is 11 amino acids long. Donors were ostensibly healthy at sampling, although undocumented immune exposures were probable. The data derive from a study of cytomegalovirus exposure and HLA in healthy donors. General study findings and limits: A prior analysis recorded that most TCR beta V segments were productive about 90% or about 30% of the time. Further analysis was carried out later, and it showed several of the most significant clusters appearing linked to common viral pathogens.

The receptor's source is a man aged 50 to 59 in good health and CMV-seropositive. The specimen was PBMCs. The rearrangement links TRBV7-2 to TRBJ2-5; D is unresolved. The CDR3 DNA follows: TGTGCCAGCAGCCAACAAGAGACCCAGTACTTC. This sequence encodes CASSQQETQYF.